The subject of this entry is one T cell receptor (beta chain). Its specificity is unknown. This sample stems from a study of T cell repertoires in ileal Crohn's disease. Study-level points and caveats: Within the first postoperative year, endoscopy came at median about 7.3 months.

Stated time point: neoterminal ileum biopsy at postoperative endoscopy, about 6 months after surgery. The CDR3 length is 14 residues. Germline CDR1 reads WSHSY; CDR2 reads SAAADI. The V segment lost 6 bases and the J segment 10 bases; nucleotides outside the gene matches: 11. The protocol was immunoSEQ multiplex PCR, while the TCRdb copy is restricted to in-frame clones and leaves out a portion. The sample lists roughly 62,000 clones, about 89% occurring once. This receptor was identified in an adult with Crohn's disease. The sequenced sample was ileal tissue. V usage is TRBV10-2 and J usage is TRBJ1-4, with 7 bases that match TRBD1. In DNA, the CDR3 is TGCGCCAGCAGCCTTGACAGGGTGGCCGGAAAACTGTTTTTT. Translating it yields CASSLDRVAGKLFF.